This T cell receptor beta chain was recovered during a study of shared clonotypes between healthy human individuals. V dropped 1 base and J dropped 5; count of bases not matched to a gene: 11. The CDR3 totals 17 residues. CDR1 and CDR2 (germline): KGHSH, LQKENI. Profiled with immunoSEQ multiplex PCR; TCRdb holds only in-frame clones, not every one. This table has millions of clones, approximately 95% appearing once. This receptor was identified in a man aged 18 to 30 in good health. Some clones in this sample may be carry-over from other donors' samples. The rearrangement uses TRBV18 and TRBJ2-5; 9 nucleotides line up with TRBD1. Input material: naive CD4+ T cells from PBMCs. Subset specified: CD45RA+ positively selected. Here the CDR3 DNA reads TGTGCCAGCTCACCACTCCTCCGGGACAGGGCGGCCGAGACCCAGTACTTC. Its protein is CASSPLLRDRAAETQYF.